Below are 24 T cell receptor beta chains sequenced from a single sample in a study of blood T cell repertoires in COVID-19 (TCRdb year 2020). Preparation of the library involved the immunoSEQ multiplex PCR assay. TCRdb retrieved this table from immuneACCESS and kept in-frame rearrangements only. Not all clones are present; in checked studies, unresolved V genes account for under half, and no reason is known for the remainder. Here the sample has 99,000 or so clones; over 80% occur a single time. The top ten clones comprise approximately 2% of the sample. Specimen: peripheral blood. Receptors were obtained from a man in his sixties or seventies with active or convalescent COVID-19.

This sequence joins TRBV28 and TRBJ1-4; TRBD1 matches 8 bases. V shed 5 bases, J shed 5 bases, and the junction held 7 bases outside the gene matches. From germline, CDR1 is MDHEN and CDR2 SYDVKM. The CDR3 has 15 residues. CDR3 region: CASSQQTGANEKLFF. CDR3 DNA: TGTGCCAGCAGTCAACAGACAGGGGCGAATGAAAAACTGTTTTTT.

The chain couples TRBV3-1 (or the pseudogene TRBV3-2) to TRBJ1-1; weak D call: TRBD1 (6 bases). The germline gives CDR1 LGHDT, CDR2 YNNKEL (reference sequence). This CDR3 is 14 amino acids long. V gave up 4 bases and J gave up 1 base, with 10 bases separating them. CDR3 region: CASSLRTENTEAFF. DNA of the CDR3: TGTGCCAGCAGCCTACGGACAGAGAACACTGAAGCTTTCTTT.

The V and J genes are TRBV5-8 and TRBJ1-1, with 10 bases lining up with TRBD1. Germline loops: CDR1 SGHTS, CDR2 YDEGEE. The J segment lost 1 base and the V segment lost 0 bases, leaving 6 bases of the junction unmatched. The CDR3 is 17 amino acids. The CDR3 protein is CASSLDWTGGANTEAFF. The CDR3 coding sequence is TGTGCCAGCAGCTTGGATTGGACAGGGGGTGCGAACACTGAAGCTTTCTTT.

The V call is TRBV29-1, the J call TRBJ2-7; no firm D call. CDR1 and CDR2 (germline): SQVTM, ANQGSEA. Trimming took 2 bases from V and 0 from J, leaving 8 bases between them. The CDR3 covers 13 residues. The CDR3 bases are TGCAGCGTTGAACAGGAAAACTCCTACGAGCAGTACTTC. This sequence encodes CSVEQENSYEQYF.

The rearrangement joins TRBV12-1 to TRBJ2-7; the D call in the table, TRBD2, was not verified against the DNA. TRBV12-1 constitutes a pseudogene. The CDR3 covers 16 residues. CDR3 nucleotide sequence: TGTGCCAGCAGCTTTTTTAGTCGGAGGTCCTCCTACGAGCAGTACTTC. This sequence encodes CASSFFSRRSSYEQYF.

The rearrangement links TRBV2 to TRBJ1-3; D unclear. Trimming cost V 5 bases and J 8 bases, with 16 bases left between them. The germline CDR1 and CDR2 sequences are SNHLY and FYNNEI. The length of the CDR3 is 14 residues. CDR3 residues: CASSWAILRDTIYF. The CDR3 nucleotides are TGTGCCAGCAGTTGGGCGATATTACGAGACACCATATATTTT.

The rearrangement uses TRBV18 and TRBJ2-2; TRBD1 agrees at 8 bases. CDR1 KGHSH and CDR2 LQKENI come from the germline V gene. J was trimmed by 6 bases and V by 6 bases; bases with no gene match: 6. This CDR3 region has 14 residues. CDR3 coding DNA: TGTGCCAGCTCCCCAGGGGGCGCGTCCGGGGAGCTGTTTTTT. It encodes CASSPGGASGELFF.

DNA for the CDR3: TGTGCCAGCAGAGACAGGGTTGAGACCGGGGAGCTGTTTTTT. It specifies CASRDRVETGELFF. The chain employs TRBV2 and TRBJ2-2; TRBD1 matches 7 bases. Germline loops: CDR1 SNHLY, CDR2 FYNNEI. Trimming cost V 6 bases and J 5 bases; bases outside gene matches: 6. This CDR3 contains 14 residues.

The chain has TRBV30 and TRBJ2-7; 8 bases map to TRBD2. The CDR3 totals 14 residues. In germline, CDR1 is GTSNPN, CDR2 SVGIG (reference sequence). Germline trimming cut 3 bases from V and 0 bases from J; bases unmatched to any gene: 4. The CDR3 region is CAWRLAGASYEQYF. CDR3 bases: TGTGCCTGGAGGCTAGCGGGCGCCTCCTACGAGCAGTACTTC.

This clone was seen only once. The chain uses TRBV6-4 and TRBJ1-3; TRBD1 agrees at 7 bases. Germline assignment: CDR1 MRHNA and CDR2 SNTAGT. V lost 10 bases, J lost 6 bases, and 9 bases stayed unmatched. The length of the CDR3 is 13 residues. CDR3 nucleotide sequence: TGTGCCACGCCAGGGGGATGTGCAAACACCATATATTTT. It encodes CATPGGCANTIYF.

The CDR3 DNA is TGTGCCAGCAGCTCTTTCAGGGATAGGAACACTGAAGCTTTCTTT. It is translated as CASSSFRDRNTEAFF. The chain combines TRBV7-9 with TRBJ1-1, with D maybe TRBD1 (5 bases). Trimming left V 4 bases short and J 1 base short, with 13 bases between. From germline, CDR1 is SEHNR and CDR2 FQNEAQ (reference sequence). The CDR3 is 15 amino acids.

The chain recombines TRBV28 with TRBJ1-1; TRBD1 might be the D (5 bases). CDR3 length: 14 residues. V was cut by 6 bases and J by 3 bases, with 14 bases left in between. Germline CDR1 MDHEN, CDR2 SYDVKM. CDR3 sequence (DNA): TGTGCCAGCAGATTGGGGCAGATCGACACTGAAGCTTTCTTT. It codes for CASRLGQIDTEAFF.

The chain carries TRBV19 and TRBJ1-1; 8 bases match TRBD1. The CDR3 runs to 17 residues. V was clipped by 0 bases and J by 10 bases; unmatched bases: 16. Germline V gene lookup returns CDR1 LNHDA and CDR2 SQIVND (reference sequence). The CDR3 DNA sequence: TGTGCCAGTAGTATAGATCTAGATTGGCAGGGGGCAAGACGAGCTTTCTTT. It specifies CASSIDLDWQGARRAFF.

The chain is built from TRBV24-1 and TRBJ2-1; TRBD2 agrees at 11 bases. Germline CDR1 and CDR2: KGHDR and SFDVKD. Germline trimming cut 2 bases from V and 0 bases from J; bases unmatched to any gene: 8. The CDR3 extends over 19 amino acids. The CDR3 region is CATSDSGTSGGDSYNEQFF. The DNA of the CDR3 is TGTGCCACCAGTGATTCCGGTACTAGCGGGGGAGACTCCTACAATGAGCAGTTCTTC.

The V gene is TRBV18, the J gene TRBJ2-3; a weak D match, TRBD1 (6 bases). The CDR3 has 14 residues. Germline V gene data show CDR1 as KGHSH and CDR2 as LQKENI. Trimming removed 6 bases from V and 1 base from J, with 11 bases in between. CDR3 sequence: CASSPDRRTDTQYF. CDR3 coding DNA: TGTGCCAGCTCCCCCGACAGGCGCACAGATACGCAGTATTTT.

The chain combines TRBV2 with TRBJ2-2; TRBD1 aligns across 10 bases. With 4 bases clipped from V and 6 bases from J, the junction kept 11 bases outside the gene matches. The CDR3 is 17 residues long. Germline CDR1 is SNHLY and CDR2 is FYNNEI. The CDR3 bases are TGTGCCAGCAGTGCGACAGGGGGCGTTGCAAAGGCCGGGGAGCTGTTTTTT. It codes for CASSATGGVAKAGELFF.

The chain joins TRBV5-1 to TRBJ2-2, with 8 bases lining up with TRBD1. V gave up 6 bases and J gave up 1 base; unmatched junction bases: 2. Germline-derived CDR1 and CDR2 are SGHRS and YFSETQ. The CDR3 extends over 14 amino acids. CDR3 residues: CASKGTGNTGELFF. CDR3 nucleotides: TGCGCCAGCAAAGGGACAGGGAACACCGGGGAGCTGTTTTTT.

The rearrangement links TRBV11-3 to TRBJ1-5; tentative D call: TRBD1 (5 bases). V was pared by 4 bases and J by 3 bases, with 16 bases between. From germline, CDR1 is SGHNT and CDR2 YENEEA. The CDR3 sequence is 16 residues long. CDR3 in amino acids: CASSSKTVTTNQPQHF. The CDR3 DNA is TGTGCCAGCAGCTCGAAGACAGTCACGACCAATCAGCCCCAGCATTTT.

This clone was seen once. The V call is TRBV6-5, the J call TRBJ2-7; a possible D gene is TRBD2 (5 bases). CDR1 MNHEY and CDR2 SVGAGI come from the germline V gene. The V end lost 6 bases, the J end lost 5 bases, and 11 bases lay between the germline ends. The CDR3 is 12 residues long. In nucleotides, the CDR3 is TGTGCCAGCAGAGCGGACTGGAACGAGCAGTACTTC. Its translation: CASRADWNEQYF.

This clone has more than one count but fewer than ten. V gene TRBV7-9 combines with J gene TRBJ2-1; D perhaps matches TRBD2 (5 bases). The CDR3 runs 16 residues. The germline V gene encodes CDR1 SEHNR and CDR2 FQNEAQ (reference sequence). Trimming took 1 base from V and 0 from J, leaving 10 bases between them. The CDR3 DNA is TGTGCCAGCAGCTTAGATCCGGGGAACTCCTACAATGAGCAGTTCTTC. Residues: CASSLDPGNSYNEQFF.

V gene TRBV6-5 combines with J gene TRBJ2-5, with 8 bases matching TRBD2. J gave up 7 bases and V 7 bases, and 11 bases lay outside the gene matches. This CDR3 has 14 residues. Germline V gene lookup returns CDR1 MNHEY and CDR2 SVGAGI. The CDR3 sequence: CASTASRAGGTQYF. CDR3 DNA sequence: TGTGCCAGCACCGCATCTAGGGCGGGAGGGACCCAGTACTTC.

A note on this clone: In the same sample, other DNA sequences code for this CDR3. The gene calls are TRBV3-1 (or the pseudogene TRBV3-2) and TRBJ1-1; no firm D call. The CDR3 loop spans 14 amino acids. CDR1 LGHDT and CDR2 YNNKEL come from the germline V gene (reference sequence). V lost 1 base, J lost 4 bases, and 10 bases lay in between. In nucleotides, the CDR3 is TGTGCCAGCAGCCAAGGTGGCGGCGGCACTGAAGCTTTCTTT. Translating it yields CASSQGGGGTEAFF.

The J gene is TRBJ1-4, the V gene TRBV28; tentatively, D is TRBD1 (5 bases). The V gene lost 4 bases and the J gene lost 7 bases, with 13 bases spanning the gap. Germline V gene lookup returns CDR1 MDHEN and CDR2 SYDVKM. The CDR3 totals 14 residues. Here the CDR3 DNA reads TGTGCCAGCAGTTCACCTTCGGGGGGTGAAAAACTGTTTTTT. Translated, it gives CASSSPSGGEKLFF. The full variable domain, completed using reference TRBV28 and TRBJ1-4, is DVKVTQSSRYLVKRTGEKVFLECVQDMDHENMFWYRQDPGLGLRLIYFSYDVKMKEKGDIPEGYSVSREKKERFSLILESASTNQTSMYLCASSSPSGGEKLFFGSGTQLSVL.

This clone appeared once. This chain uses TRBV7-9 with TRBJ1-1, with TRBD1 identical over 7 bases. Germline lookup yields CDR1 SEHNR and CDR2 FQNEAQ (reference sequence). This CDR3 is built from 12 residues. With V trimmed by 5 bases and J by 11 bases, 8 bases remained unmatched. The CDR3 sequence: CASSTTGSVAFF. The CDR3 nucleotides read TGTGCCAGCAGCACGACAGGGTCGGTGGCTTTCTTT.